Included here is one TCR beta chain sequence, with context. A junction boundary mismatches the germline segment, possibly from a read error. Samples came from axillary lymph nodes draining the breast cancer. The data belong to a study of breast tumors, draining lymph nodes, adjacent tissues. The CDR3 spans 15 residues. Looked up from germline, CDR1 is SGHAT and CDR2 is FQNNGV. One entry per CDR3 protein results from TCRdb running MiXCR on the multiplex PCR reads. This table has under 250,000 distinct CDR3 sequences, approximately 31% appearing once. The TCR was taken from a female donor with breast cancer. Some clones in this sample may be carry-over from other donors' samples. What was sequenced was axillary lymph node tissue. The chain uses TRBV11-2 and TRBJ2-7, with D possibly matching TRBD1 (6 bases). DNA of the CDR3: TGTGCCAGCAGCCGGCAGGGTGGGACAACCTACGAGCGGTACTTC. Protein product: CASSRQGGTTYERYF.